This T cell receptor beta chain was documented in a study of PD-L1 blockade in urothelial cancer (dated by TCRdb to the late 2010s). In terms of the full investigation: Every patient began therapy in 2014 and was given atezolizumab 1,200 mg intravenously every 3 weeks. About nine tenths of the roughly 30 patients were males with bladder-origin urothelial cancer, and about 65% of the roughly 30 reported a prior smoking history. Patients had an ECOG performance status of 0 or 1 and had received between 0 and 3 prior chemotherapy regimens. Blood samples were analyzed at 3 weeks after treatment start (second dose) and at 6 weeks after treatment start. A median of about 150,000 T cells and tens of thousands of unique TCRs was obtained from blood samples, and a median clonality of 0.080 was observed. Somatic, immune and clinical correlates of response to PD-L1 blockade with atezolizumab in urothelial cancer were the focus of an exploratory multi-omic analysis. Pretreatment tumor samples and matched peripheral blood, collected serially before and after atezolizumab treatment, underwent TCR sequencing. Durable clinical benefit was defined as progression-free survival longer than 6 months, and TCR features were also tested against progression-free and overall survival. In the same patients who had TCR sequencing, pretreatment tumors also underwent whole exome sequencing and RNA sequencing. Durable clinical benefit was achieved by nine patients and was not achieved by 20 patients. Pretreatment blood TCR-seq was available for nearly 30 patients, at least one posttreatment blood collection was obtained for around 25 patients, and tumor TCR-seq was available for around 25 patients. Results the study describes overall, beyond this receptor: Among patients with durable benefit, tumor-associated TCR clones showed greater expansion in peripheral blood 3 weeks after treatment started (n = 22, p = 0.022). Improved progression-free and overall survival was found to be associated with pretreatment peripheral blood TCR clonality below the median. Small sample size (n of about 30) and many exploratory analyses mean the results are intended to be hypothesis-generating.

The cohort included 29 patients with locally advanced or metastatic urothelial carcinoma who were treated at Memorial Sloan Kettering on a trial protocol. Peripheral blood mononuclear cells were collected pretreatment and during treatment, with between 1 and 8 total time points per patient. The Qiagen DNeasy Blood extraction kit was used to purify genomic DNA from total PBMCs and tumor samples. PBMCs were collected pretreatment and during treatment and were isolated and stored as previously described. On this clone: Which antigen it targets is not known. No base quality values were provided; no much bigger clone lies one nucleotide off.

Synthetic TCR analog templates were spiked into each PCR to estimate absolute template abundance from read counts. The immunoSEQ assay was used to amplify TCRbeta CDR3 regions from genomic DNA with bias-controlled V and J gene primers. Sequencing of rearranged TCRbeta segments was done at approximately 20X coverage. The original methods were these. Clustering was used to correct sequencing errors, and CDR3s were annotated against IMGT to assign V, D and J genes. Downstream analyses used only productive TCRbeta rearrangements, leaving out any out-of-frame or stop-codon sequences. To compute clonality, Shannon entropy was normalized by the log of the number of unique productive sequences and then subtracted from one. Clones differing between time points or between blood and tumor were identified using Fisher's exact test with Benjamini-Hochberg correction, with an adjusted p below 0.01 applied as the threshold. TCRdb limited this immuneACCESS table to in-frame rearrangements with V and J called. A share of clones is missing; checked studies link under half to unresolved V genes, and the rest is unexplained. That table is the source of V, J and clone size, and D and trimming were worked out from the DNA. The sample has 40,000 to 45,000 clones on record, roughly 91% of them singletons. Roughly 15% of the sample lies in the top ten.

The CDR3, cysteine through phenylalanine, is 17 amino acids long. Here the CDR3 DNA is all that survives: 51 bases in frame from base 1. CDR1 and CDR2, looked up from the germline V gene, are LGHNA and YSLEER. V and J are truncated by 1 base and 4 bases respectively, leaving an intervening sequence of 20 bases. This sequence originates from a woman aged 55 to 70 with urothelial cancer. Sequenced here: PBMCs, sampled around atezolizumab (anti-PD-L1) treatment. The rearranged chain carries TRBV4-3 and TRBJ2-7; the D segment could be TRBD1, given 5 matching bases. The CDR3 reads CASSQAIGKLGVYEQYF. The bases read TGCGCCAGCAGCCAAGCTATAGGGAAGTTAGGGGTATACGAGCAGTACTTC.